Each of the 17 T cell receptor beta chains below was sequenced from the same sample in a study of shared clonotypes between healthy human individuals. TCRdb's copy holds only in-frame clones and misses some; the assay was immunoSEQ multiplex PCR. Of 950,000 to 1,100,000 clones listed, about 75% are singletons. Sequencing was done on a sample of memory CD4+ T cells sorted from blood. The subset denotes: CD45RA-negative fraction. The receptors originated from a man aged 18 to 29 in good health.

This chain connects TRBV28 to TRBJ1-6, with 8 bases aligning to TRBD1. The CDR3 contains 15 residues. Germline CDR1 is MDHEN and CDR2 is SYDVKM. The V gene end was trimmed by 4 bases and the J gene end by 9 bases; junction bases not matched to a gene: 8. For the CDR3, the DNA is TGTGCCAGCAGTTCTCAGGACAGGGATGGTTCACCCCTCCACTTT. Its protein product is CASSSQDRDGSPLHF.

This clone occurred once. The chain combines TRBV7-3 with TRBJ2-7, with a weak D call TRBD1 (6 bases). V lost 3 bases, J lost 5 bases, and 17 bases lay in between. Per germline, CDR1 SGHTA and CDR2 FQGTGA. The CDR3 is made up of 15 amino acids. In nucleotides, the CDR3 is TGTGCCAGCAGCTTGACAGGCGGGTCTTCGGACGAGCAGTACTTC. This gives the protein CASSLTGGSSDEQYF.

V gene TRBV29-1 combines with J gene TRBJ1-2, with unresolved D. V was pared by 1 base and J by 4 bases, with 7 bases between. The CDR3 length is 12 residues. Per germline, CDR1 SQVTM and CDR2 ANQGSEA. The CDR3 spells CSVEVKPYGYTF. Written as DNA, the CDR3 is TGCAGCGTTGAAGTCAAGCCCTATGGCTACACCTTC.

The table lists this clone with a few counts. The chain combines TRBV19 with TRBJ1-2; D may be TRBD1 (6 bases). This CDR3 contains 13 residues. V dropped 4 bases and J dropped 8 bases, with 14 bases sitting between them. The germline gives CDR1 LNHDA, CDR2 SQIVND (reference sequence). CDR3 DNA: TGTGCCAGTAGTAGGAACAGGGAAGGGGGCTACACCTTC. This gives the protein CASSRNREGGYTF. Full variable domain (missing parts from reference TRBV19 and TRBJ1-2): DGGITQSPKYLFRKEGQNVTLSCEQNLNHDAMYWYRQDPGQGLRLIYYSQIVNDFQKGDIAEGYSVSREKKESFPLTVTSAQKNPTAFYLCASSRNREGGYTFGSGTRLTVV.

This clone turned up a few times. This chain joins TRBV30 and TRBJ1-1; 7 bases map to TRBD1. In germline, CDR1 is GTSNPN, CDR2 SVGIG (reference sequence). The CDR3 totals 15 residues. V was pared by 3 bases and J by 6 bases, with 13 bases of the junction left unmatched. DNA of the CDR3: TGTGCCTGGAGACAGGGGCCCGCGGAATCTTCTGAAGCTTTCTTT. It yields the protein CAWRQGPAESSEAFF.

The V and J genes are TRBV7-8 and TRBJ1-5, with D possibly TRBD1 on 6 matching bases. The V end lost 2 bases, the J end lost 16 bases, and 15 bases lay between the germline ends. The germline gives CDR1 SGHVS, CDR2 FQNEAQ. CDR3 length: 12 amino acids. This chain's CDR3 is CASSLTPEDRHF. CDR3 nucleotide sequence: TGTGCCAGCAGCTTAACACCGGAGGACAGACATTTT.

The rearrangement joins TRBV7-6 to TRBJ1-5; a possible D gene is TRBD1 (5 bases). V was trimmed by 8 bases and J by 1 base, leaving 12 bases between them. Germline CDR1 is SGHVS and CDR2 is FNYEAQ. The CDR3 runs to 14 residues. The CDR3 sequence is CASWGNTSNQPQHF. CDR3 DNA: TGTGCCAGCTGGGGGAATACGAGCAATCAGCCCCAGCATTTT.

The gene calls are TRBV5-1 and TRBJ1-1; D remains unclear. The germline CDR1 and CDR2 sequences are SGHRS and YFSETQ. CDR3 size: 13 residues. V was cut by 3 bases and J by 0 bases, with 6 bases left in between. The CDR3 loop is CASSSMMNTEAFF. The CDR3 region has the DNA TGCGCCAGCAGCTCCATGATGAACACTGAAGCTTTCTTT. The full variable domain, its missing parts supplied by reference TRBV5-1 and TRBJ1-1, is KAGVTQTPRYLIKTRGQQVTLSCSPISGHRSVSWYQQTPGQGLQFLFEYFSETQRNKGNFPGRFSGRQFSNSRSEMNVSTLELGDSALYLCASSSMMNTEAFFGQGTRLTVV.

The rearrangement uses TRBV5-1 and TRBJ2-7; unclear D gene. This CDR3 contains 15 residues. Germline V gene lookup returns CDR1 SGHRS and CDR2 YFSETQ. Deletions cut 0 bases from V and 2 bases from J, with 12 bases between. CDR3 residues: CASSLAPGAAYEQYF. DNA for the CDR3: TGCGCCAGCAGCTTGGCCCCAGGAGCCGCCTACGAGCAGTACTTC.

V gene TRBV2 combines with J gene TRBJ1-1; no clear D. In germline, CDR1 is SNHLY, CDR2 FYNNEI. The CDR3 covers 13 residues. V was cut by 11 bases and J by 1 base, with 14 bases left in between. CDR3 sequence: CAGIWAANTEAFF. In nucleotides, the CDR3 is TGTGCCGGCATCTGGGCGGCGAACACTGAAGCTTTCTTT.

This chain links TRBV7-8 with TRBJ2-5, with 10 bases that match TRBD2. This CDR3 is 17 amino acids long. J gave up 5 bases and V 2 bases, and 11 bases lay outside the gene matches. Germline V gene sequence: CDR1 SGHVS, CDR2 FQNEAQ. CDR3 nucleotide sequence: TGTGCCAGCAGCTTAACGAGCGGGGGGGCGAACAAGGAGACCCAGTACTTC. Amino acids: CASSLTSGGANKETQYF. Full variable domain (missing parts from reference TRBV7-8 and TRBJ2-5): GAGVSQSPRYKVAKRGQDVALRCDPISGHVSLFWYQQALGQGPEFLTYFQNEAQLDKSGLPSDRFFAERPEGSVSTLKIQRTQQEDSAVYLCASSLTSGGANKETQYFGPGTRLLVL.

This chain uses TRBV6-6 with TRBJ1-1; D unclear. Germline V gene lookup returns CDR1 MNHNY and CDR2 SVGAGI (reference sequence). V lost 6 bases to trimming and J lost 1 base, with 12 bases between them. The CDR3 loop spans 14 amino acids. CDR3 sequence reads: CASRRIDGNTEAFF. The CDR3, as DNA: TGTGCCAGCAGACGAATTGACGGGAACACTGAAGCTTTCTTT.

This clone was observed a few times. The chain combines TRBV6-5 with TRBJ1-1, with 7 bases fitting TRBD1. Trimming cost V 8 bases and J 1 base; bases outside gene matches: 10. Germline V gives CDR1 MNHEY, CDR2 SVGAGI. The CDR3 runs to 15 residues. CDR3 sequence: CASGRDSSRNTEAFF. CDR3 nucleotides: TGTGCCAGCGGAAGGGACAGTTCAAGGAACACTGAAGCTTTCTTT.

The V and J genes are TRBV11-2 and TRBJ2-7; D not resolved. V lost 0 bases, J lost 1 base, and 7 bases lay in between. The CDR3 runs 14 residues. Germline loops: CDR1 SGHAT, CDR2 FQNNGV. CDR3 region: CASSLDVRSYEQYF. The CDR3 DNA is TGTGCCAGCAGCTTAGATGTCAGGTCCTACGAGCAGTACTTC.

This clone was picked up one time. The chain combines TRBV18 with TRBJ1-1; tentative D call: TRBD1 (6 bases). Trimming removed 6 bases from V and 5 bases from J, with 25 bases in between. The CDR3 totals 17 residues. Germline lookup yields CDR1 KGHSH and CDR2 LQKENI. The CDR3: CASSPRQETAKGTEAFF. The CDR3 nucleotides are TGTGCCAGCTCGCCTCGACAGGAAACAGCGAAGGGGACTGAAGCTTTCTTT.

The count of this clone is one. The chain carries TRBV19 and TRBJ1-3; no definite D call. V lost 8 bases, J lost 0 bases, and 14 bases lay in between. This CDR3 is built from 15 residues. Germline CDR1 reads LNHDA; CDR2 reads SQIVND (reference sequence). CDR3 residues: CASFDRKASGNTIYF. In DNA form, the CDR3 reads TGTGCCAGTTTCGATCGGAAGGCCTCTGGAAACACCATATATTTT. Filled out from reference TRBV19 and TRBJ1-3, the complete variable domain reads DGGITQSPKYLFRKEGQNVTLSCEQNLNHDAMYWYRQDPGQGLRLIYYSQIVNDFQKGDIAEGYSVSREKKESFPLTVTSAQKNPTAFYLCASFDRKASGNTIYFGEGSWLTVV.

The chain uses TRBV9 and TRBJ2-3; the D gene is possibly TRBD1 (6 bases). In germline, CDR1 is SGDLS, CDR2 YYNGEE. With 4 bases removed from V and 0 bases from J, the gap between germline ends came to 21 bases. The CDR3 spans 18 residues. The DNA for the CDR3 is TGTGCCAGCAGCCTGGGAACAGGGATGGTCTCTAGCACAGATACGCAGTATTTT. It yields the protein CASSLGTGMVSSTDTQYF. The full variable domain, its missing parts supplied by reference TRBV9 and TRBJ2-3, is DSGVTQTPKHLITATGQRVTLRCSPRSGDLSVYWYQQSLDQGLQFLIQYYNGEERAKGNILERFSAQQFPDLHSELNLSSLELGDSALYFCASSLGTGMVSSTDTQYFGPGTRLTVL.